This T cell receptor beta chain was profiled in a study of cytomegalovirus exposure and HLA in healthy donors. Findings and limits, study-wide: What was likely a sequencing artifact was a cluster of highly shared sequence variants. A later analysis reportedly identified an Asian-associated ancestry cluster as carrying fewer N-insertions than the roughly 700-donor mean.

V trimming: 2 bases; J trimming: 3 bases; junction bases outside the gene matches: 3. The germline V gene has CDR1 MDHEN and CDR2 SYDVKM. This CDR3 has 15 amino acids. For this clone: Its matching antigen is unknown.

The PCR was carried out with 60 Vbeta primers and 13 Jbeta primers. Generated by immunoSEQ multiplex PCR, the TCRdb table keeps only in-frame clones and is missing some. The sample includes 180,000 or so clones, about 79% of them seen just once. The source is a female donor in good health and CMV-seronegative. V and J are TRBV28 and TRBJ1-4; TRBD1 matches at 7 bases. The sample was PBMCs. CDR3 in DNA: TGTGCCAGCAGTTTAGGAGACAGGGCTAATGAAAAACTGTTTTTT. It codes for CASSLGDRANEKLFF.